Following are 21 T cell receptor beta chains from one sample sequenced in a study of brain metastases from non-small cell lung cancer. The assay was immunoSEQ multiplex PCR, and TCRdb's table has in-frame clones only and misses some. The sample records 900 to 1,000 clones, approximately 93% being singletons. The sequenced sample consisted of tumor-adjacent normal tissue. Every receptor here comes from a donor older than 35 with non-small cell lung cancer.

V and J are TRBV4-1 and TRBJ2-3; TRBD1 is a possible D gene (6 bases). The germline CDR1 and CDR2 sequences are MGHRA and YSYEKL. With 1 base removed from V and 0 bases from J, the gap between germline ends came to 11 bases. The CDR3 covers 16 residues. The CDR3 DNA sequence: TGCGCCAGCAGCCAAGTGCCAGGGGACAGCACAGATACGCAGTATTTT. Protein sequence: CASSQVPGDSTDTQYF.

The chain joins TRBV7-3 to TRBJ2-7; the D is unclear. The CDR3 covers 15 residues. Germline CDR1 SGHTA, CDR2 FQGTGA. The V end was cut by 5 bases, the J end by 2 bases, with 16 bases between. The CDR3 DNA reads TGTGCCAGCAGCCCCGCTTCTGGCACCACCTACGAGCAGTACTTC. Amino acid sequence: CASSPASGTTYEQYF.

This clone showed up just once. This chain joins TRBV27 and TRBJ1-5; D unclear. Between the trimmed V and J ends, which lost 1 base and 5 bases, there was a span of 6 bases. CDR1 is MNHEY and CDR2 is SMNVEV in the germline V gene (reference sequence). This CDR3 contains 13 residues. Here the CDR3 reads CASSLYFDQPQHF. The CDR3 DNA reads TGTGCCAGCAGTTTATATTTTGATCAGCCCCAGCATTTT.

The rearrangement joins TRBV3-1 (or the pseudogene TRBV3-2) to TRBJ2-3, with TRBD2 matching 8 bases. V shed 5 bases and J 6 bases; nucleotides not matched to a gene: 10. The CDR3 spans 15 residues. From germline, CDR1 is LGHDT and CDR2 YNNKEL (reference sequence). CDR3 sequence: CASSSRGGGSDTQYF. CDR3 DNA sequence: TGTGCCAGCAGCTCTCGGGGGGGCGGGTCCGATACGCAGTATTTT.

This chain joins TRBV5-1 and TRBJ1-1; D is unresolved. CDR1 is SGHRS and CDR2 is YFSETQ in the germline V gene. The V and J ends lost 4 bases and 1 base respectively, with 8 bases between them. The CDR3 has 13 residues. The CDR3 loop reads CASSVQPNTEAFF. CDR3 coding DNA: TGCGCCAGCAGCGTACAGCCGAACACTGAAGCTTTCTTT.

This chain uses TRBV12-5 with TRBJ2-2; tentative D call: TRBD1 (5 bases). The CDR3 runs 16 residues. Trimming took 0 bases from V and 0 from J, leaving 8 bases between them. Germline lookup yields CDR1 LGHNT and CDR2 FRNRAP. The CDR3 is CASGLVDTANTGELFF. CDR3 DNA: TGTGCTAGTGGTTTGGTGGACACCGCGAACACCGGGGAGCTGTTTTTT.

The sample holds one count of this clone. The chain has TRBV5-1 and TRBJ2-5; tentatively, D is TRBD1 (6 bases). Germline CDR1 and CDR2: SGHRS and YFSETQ. The CDR3 has 15 amino acids. V dropped 0 bases and J dropped 5 bases, with 14 bases sitting between them. The CDR3 protein is CASSLAPGESETQYF. The CDR3 DNA reads TGCGCCAGCAGCTTGGCCCCAGGGGAGTCGGAGACCCAGTACTTC.

In the case of this clone: At one of its ends the junction is not consistent with the germline gene, which may arise from a read error. The chain uses TRBV28 and TRBJ1-5; TRBD1 aligns across 7 bases. The CDR3 is made up of 12 amino acids. Germline V CDR1 and CDR2: MDHEN, SYDVKM. The CDR3 coding sequence is TGTGCCAGCAATTTACAGGGGCAGGCCCAACATTTT. Its translation: CASNLQGQAQHF. The whole variable domain, filled in from reference TRBV28 and TRBJ1-5, reads DVKVTQSSRYLVKRTGEKVFLECVQDMDHENMFWYRQDPGLGLRLIYFSYDVKMKEKGDIPEGYSVSREKKERFSLILESASTNQTSMYLCASNLQGQAQHFGDGTRLSIL.

The chain employs TRBV7-2 and TRBJ1-4, with TRBD1 matching over 7 bases. The CDR3 extends over 14 amino acids. Germline trimming cut 5 bases from V and 4 bases from J; bases unmatched to any gene: 4. Germline CDR1 and CDR2: SGHTA and FQGNSA. This CDR3 is CASSTGTVNEKLFF. Here the CDR3 DNA reads TGTGCCAGCAGCACCGGGACAGTTAATGAAAAACTGTTTTTT.

The chain uses TRBV19 and TRBJ2-1, with D tentatively TRBD2 (5 bases). The CDR3 totals 15 residues. The germline V and J ends were trimmed by 7 bases and 7 bases, with 20 bases remaining between them. CDR1 and CDR2 (germline): LNHDA, SQIVND (reference sequence). CDR3 in amino acids: CASTRGSWLWNEQFF. CDR3 DNA: TGTGCCAGTACTAGAGGGAGTTGGCTATGGAATGAGCAGTTCTTC. Variable domain in full (rest from reference TRBV19 and TRBJ2-1): DGGITQSPKYLFRKEGQNVTLSCEQNLNHDAMYWYRQDPGQGLRLIYYSQIVNDFQKGDIAEGYSVSREKKESFPLTVTSAQKNPTAFYLCASTRGSWLWNEQFFGPGTRLTVL.

This chain connects TRBV4-3 to TRBJ2-2; D is unclear. Trimming stripped 5 bases from V and 4 bases from J, with 8 bases between. Germline-derived CDR1 and CDR2 are LGHNA and YSLEER. This CDR3 has 13 amino acids. The CDR3 reads CASSSYLTGELFF. The CDR3 bases are TGCGCCAGCAGCTCCTATCTCACCGGGGAGCTGTTTTTT.

V is TRBV19 and J is TRBJ1-5, with 7 nucleotides matching TRBD1. The CDR3 runs 16 residues. Germline V gives CDR1 LNHDA, CDR2 SQIVND (reference sequence). V lost 6 bases, J lost 0 bases, and 8 bases stayed unmatched. The CDR3, as DNA: TGTGCCAGTAGCCCGACAGGGCGTACTAGCAATCAGCCCCAGCATTTT. The encoded protein is CASSPTGRTSNQPQHF.

The J gene is TRBJ2-7, the V gene TRBV10-3; 14 positions match TRBD2. Germline lookup yields CDR1 ENHRY and CDR2 SYGVKD. The J segment lost 7 bases and the V segment lost 3 bases, leaving 11 bases of the junction unmatched. This CDR3 is built from 17 residues. The CDR3 region is CAISDRTSGGPLGEQYF. The CDR3 region has the DNA TGTGCCATCAGTGACCGGACTAGCGGGGGGCCATTGGGGGAGCAGTACTTC.

This chain links TRBV7-9 with TRBJ2-3, with D perhaps matching TRBD2 (7 bases). From germline, CDR1 is SEHNR and CDR2 FQNEAQ (reference sequence). Trimming stripped 8 bases from V and 0 bases from J, with 18 bases between. The CDR3 runs 16 residues. CDR3 DNA sequence: TGTGCCAGCGCGACGAGGGGGGGCTATAGCACAGATACGCAGTATTTT. Its protein product is CASATRGGYSTDTQYF. Full variable domain (remainder filled in from reference TRBV7-9 and TRBJ2-3): DTGVSQNPRHKITKRGQNVTFRCDPISEHNRLYWYRQTLGQGPEFLTYFQNEAQLEKSRLLSDRFSAERPKGSFSTLEIQRTEQGDSAMYLCASATRGGYSTDTQYFGPGTRLTVL.

This chain connects TRBV2 to TRBJ1-5; no clear D. This CDR3 region has 14 residues. From germline, CDR1 is SNHLY and CDR2 FYNNEI. Trimming removed 6 bases from V and 2 bases from J, with 11 bases in between. The DNA of the CDR3 is TGTGCCAGCAGCGGCCTAGACCGCAATCAGCCCCAGCATTTT. Residues: CASSGLDRNQPQHF.

This clone turned up a few times. V usage is TRBV12-3 or TRBV12-4 and J usage is TRBJ1-2, with D uncertain. The CDR3 is 13 residues long. The V gene lost 0 bases and the J gene lost 4 bases, with 6 bases spanning the gap. The CDR3 reads CASSLAGLYGYTF. The CDR3 DNA follows: TGTGCCAGCAGTTTAGCCGGCCTCTATGGCTACACCTTC.

The rearrangement links TRBV9 to TRBJ1-1; D not certain. This CDR3 region has 15 residues. CDR1 SGDLS and CDR2 YYNGEE come from the germline V gene. The germline V and J ends were trimmed by 1 base and 7 bases, with 17 bases remaining between them. CDR3 loop: CASSVKLGSIGEAFF. Written as DNA, the CDR3 is TGTGCCAGCAGCGTAAAGCTGGGATCGATTGGTGAAGCTTTCTTT.

The chain employs TRBV12-2 and TRBJ1-5; the table assigns TRBD1, which was not confirmed against the DNA. TRBV12-2 is labeled a pseudogene. This CDR3 has 13 amino acids. Here the CDR3 reads CASRGVSNQPQHF. The CDR3 DNA reads TGTGCAAGTCGAGGGGTAAGCAATCAGCCCCAGCATTTT.

CDR3 coding DNA: TGTGCCAGCAGTTTACTGCTGGTAGACGAGCAGTACTTC. Amino acids: CASSLLLVDEQYF. The V gene is TRBV12-3 or TRBV12-4, the J gene TRBJ2-7; the D is unclear. CDR3 length equals 13 residues. V lost 2 bases and J lost 5, with 10 bases in between.

The chain uses TRBV2 and TRBJ2-1; possibly TRBD2 for D (6 bases). The CDR3 extends over 13 amino acids. Looked up from germline, CDR1 is SNHLY and CDR2 is FYNNEI. V was pared by 9 bases and J by 2 bases, with 11 bases between. The CDR3 DNA reads as TGTGCCAGACTTAGCGGCACCTACAATGAGCAGTTCTTC. Its translation is CARLSGTYNEQFF.

V gene TRBV9 combines with J gene TRBJ2-3; TRBD2 matches 14 bases. The CDR3 spans 15 residues. V was clipped by 4 bases and J by 4 bases; unmatched bases: 2. CDR1 is SGDLS, CDR2 YYNGEE, per germline. The chain's CDR3 is CASSKTSGGADTQYF. The CDR3 bases are TGTGCCAGCAGCAAGACTAGCGGGGGGGCAGATACGCAGTATTTT.